These T cell receptor beta chains were read from a single sample in a study of beta chain features in type 1 diabetes. Clones were sequenced by immunoSEQ multiplex PCR, and TCRdb holds only the in-frame ones, with some missing. The sample yields 970,000 or so clones, roughly 17% seen once. Input material: naive CD4+ T cells from blood. These TCRs come from a woman between 18 and 29 years old in good health. CDR3s include the opening cysteine and the closing phenylalanine or tryptophan.

v_gene	j_gene	CDR3aa
TRBV10-3	TRBJ2-7	CAISEFGYEQYF
TRBV4-2	TRBJ1-1	CASSQHRAATEAFF
TRBV19	TRBJ2-2	CASTAGLMTGELFF
TRBV7-6	TRBJ2-3	CASSFHARLRTDTQYF
TRBV28	TRBJ1-2	CASSRGNYGYTF
TRBV7-8	TRBJ2-5	CASSFRREETQYF
TRBV6-6	TRBJ1-1	CASSYSWGGNTEAFF
TRBV4-3	TRBJ2-7	CASSQEWSPLGYEQYF
TRBV5-4	TRBJ1-2	CASSPTGGGSGPYGYTF
TRBV28	TRBJ2-1	CASSHSGSGNNEQFF
TRBV19	TRBJ2-2	CASSQFLGTGELFF
TRBV5-4	TRBJ2-2	CASSFFGGGGELFF
TRBV7-2	TRBJ2-1	CASSPGLGNYNEQFF
TRBV28	TRBJ2-1	CASTSPYNEQFF
TRBV5-6	TRBJ2-7	CASSFIATSYEQYF
TRBV5-1	TRBJ2-5	CASSLAGQGKETQYF
TRBV19	TRBJ2-1	CASSIDGGRGNEQFF
TRBV29-1	TRBJ1-1	CSVGDRPLHTEAFF
TRBV6-5	TRBJ2-7	CASRLQGQGLYEQYF
TRBV27	TRBJ2-2	CASSTRTGHGTGELFF
TRBV2	TRBJ2-2	CASSSRTDLTGELFF
TRBV29-1	TRBJ1-5	CSVSDRENQPQHF
TRBV7-8	TRBJ2-3	CASSQEGLVGTDTQYF
TRBV7-2	TRBJ1-2	CASSFRQGAGASNYGYTF
TRBV5-1	TRBJ2-1	CASSLDRYNEQFF
TRBV29-1	TRBJ2-7	CSVEDRGIEQYF
TRBV2	TRBJ2-2	CASSEAGAHTGELFF
TRBV28	TRBJ2-7	CASSLRQGIVYEQYF
TRBV18	TRBJ1-1	CASSRGTGGLGTEAFF
TRBV9	TRBJ2-1	CASSVGGQYNEQFF
TRBV27	TRBJ2-2	CASSLYRRDSSRELFF
TRBV28	TRBJ2-7	CASSKGTYEQYF
TRBV7-9	TRBJ2-1	CASSRGGPLTYNEQFF
TRBV6-5	TRBJ2-1	CASSYSGQGTSNEQFF
TRBV7-6	TRBJ2-7	CASSLGAAGGDEQYF
TRBV7-3	TRBJ2-1	CASSLTSGGYNEQFF
TRBV7-9	TRBJ2-2	CASSLMANTGELFF
TRBV5-1	TRBJ2-7	CASSLGAGGPDEQYF
TRBV5-5	TRBJ2-2	CASSGPQRGRATGELFF
TRBV7-9	TRBJ2-5	CASSLRPLSGRSKRETQYF
TRBV7-9	TRBJ2-3	CASISSGRAGGENTDTQYF
TRBV28	TRBJ2-2	CASLNRVGELFF
TRBV5-1	TRBJ2-6	CASSQVMSGANVLTF
TRBV18	TRBJ1-2	CASSPQGQGNYGYTF
TRBV5-8	TRBJ1-2	CASSRGQIYGYTF
TRBV30	TRBJ1-1	CAWSVRGRAWVNTEAFF
TRBV4-3	TRBJ2-6	CASSQSSGANVLTF
TRBV29-1	TRBJ2-4	CSVVGRQAKNIQYF
TRBV29-1	TRBJ2-5	CSVESAAGWATQYF
TRBV6-1	TRBJ2-7	CASSDLPGLNYEQYF